This entry concerns a single T cell receptor (beta chain). This specimen belongs to a study of technical replicates of blood from a few donors. This CDR3 is 12 amino acids long. Germline trimming cut 4 bases from V and 8 bases from J; bases unmatched to any gene: 2. Germline V gene data show CDR1 as LNHDA and CDR2 as SQIVND (reference sequence). TCRdb's table, derived via immunoSEQ multiplex PCR, lists solely in-frame clones and lacks some. The sample holds about 70,000 clones; almost 98% are singletons and the top ten take 0.21%. This chain uses TRBV19 with TRBJ2-1; 7 positions match TRBD1. This TCR derives from a human donor in good health. Sequencing was done on a sample of T cells isolated from PBMCs. The CDR3, as DNA: TGTGCCAGTAGTAGAACAGGGGATGAGCAGTTCTTC. Its translation: CASSRTGDEQFF.